The 19 T cell receptor beta chains below come from one sample, sequenced in a study of immune cell composition in non-small cell lung cancer. TCRdb's table, derived via immunoSEQ multiplex PCR, lists solely in-frame clones and lacks some. The table has roughly 3,000 clones, around 73% seen once. The sample was lung tumor tissue. The receptors originated from a human donor with non-small cell lung cancer.

This clone was detected a few times. The chain combines TRBV15 with TRBJ2-5; D is unresolved. The V end was cut by 1 base, the J end by 0 bases, with 6 bases between. Germline lookup yields CDR1 LNHNV and CDR2 YYDKDF (reference sequence). This CDR3 comprises 14 residues. CDR3 in DNA: TGTGCCACCAGCAGAGTCAGTGACCAAGAGACCCAGTACTTC. It translates to CATSRVSDQETQYF.

The rearrangement links TRBV6-6 to TRBJ2-7; D might be TRBD1 (5 bases). The germline CDR1 and CDR2 sequences are MNHNY and SVGAGI (reference sequence). The CDR3 has 13 residues. V was trimmed by 2 bases and J by 6 bases, leaving 11 bases between them. The CDR3 region is CASSYSAGPEQYF. The CDR3 DNA is TGTGCCAGCAGTTACAGCGCAGGGCCCGAGCAGTACTTC.

The gene calls are TRBV29-1 and TRBJ1-1; D call uncertain. The CDR3 consists of 10 residues. The germline CDR1 and CDR2 sequences are SQVTM and ANQGSEA. V gave up 4 bases and J gave up 11 bases, with 11 bases separating them. The CDR3: CSVGLVSAFF. The CDR3 DNA sequence: TGCAGCGTTGGTTTAGTTTCGGCTTTCTTT.

The chain employs TRBV4-1 and TRBJ2-5; 7 nucleotides align to TRBD1. The DNA end is a closer match to TRBJ2-7, so the J assignment may be wrong. Germline V CDR1 and CDR2: MGHRA, YSYEKL. The CDR3 extends over 15 amino acids. This CDR3 is CASSPGTADSYEQYF. CDR3 bases: TGCGCCAGCAGCCCCGGGACAGCGGATTCCTACGAGCAGTACTTC.

This clone has a handful of counts. This chain links TRBV5-6 with TRBJ2-2; 8 positions agree with TRBD1. Germline V CDR1 and CDR2: SGHDT, YYEEEE. Trimming removed 4 bases from V and 8 bases from J; junction bases left unmatched: 7. There are 14 residues in the CDR3. Here the CDR3 reads CASSLGQVAGELFF. DNA for the CDR3: TGTGCCAGCAGCCTGGGACAGGTCGCTGGGGAGCTGTTTTTT. Together with reference TRBV5-6 and TRBJ2-2, the CDR3 gives the full variable domain: DAGVTQSPTHLIKTRGQQVTLRCSPKSGHDTVSWYQQALGQGPQFIFQYYEEEERQRGNFPDRFSGHQFPNYSSELNVNALLLGDSALYLCASSLGQVAGELFFGEGSRLTVL.

Only a few counts were recorded for this clone. The chain joins TRBV4-1 to TRBJ1-6; D may be TRBD1 (6 bases). V dropped 1 base and J dropped 9 bases, with 19 bases sitting between them. CDR1 is MGHRA, CDR2 YSYEKL, per germline. The CDR3 spans 17 residues. The CDR3 loop reads CASSQGGHSVAPSPLHF. The CDR3 nucleotides are TGCGCCAGCAGCCAAGGGGGACACTCGGTAGCGCCTTCACCCCTCCACTTT.

The chain links TRBV4-3 to TRBJ2-3; 11 bases match TRBD2. The germline gives CDR1 LGHNA, CDR2 YSLEER. Germline trimming cut 0 bases from V and 3 bases from J; bases unmatched to any gene: 17. This CDR3 is 21 amino acids long. The CDR3 is CASSQEPVGGVAGGFTDTQYF. The CDR3 DNA is TGCGCCAGCAGCCAAGAGCCCGTGGGAGGAGTAGCGGGAGGGTTTACAGATACGCAGTATTTT.

This sequence joins TRBV29-1 and TRBJ1-5, with D possibly matching TRBD1 (5 bases). The V end was cut by 6 bases, the J end by 2 bases, with 14 bases between. CDR1 SQVTM and CDR2 ANQGSEA come from the germline V gene. The length of the CDR3 is 14 residues. As DNA, the CDR3 is TGCAGCGTCGCCCAGGGCGCCCGCAATCAGCCCCAGCATTTT. As protein: CSVAQGARNQPQHF.

This clone was seen a few times. The chain couples TRBV19 to TRBJ2-7, with D maybe TRBD1 (5 bases). V lost 6 bases to trimming and J lost 0 bases, with 21 bases between them. Germline V lookup: CDR1 LNHDA, CDR2 SQIVND (reference sequence). The CDR3 is 17 residues long. Written as DNA, the CDR3 is TGTGCCAGTAGCACCCACGGTGGGGCCTCATCCTCCTACGAGCAGTACTTC. Residues: CASSTHGGASSSYEQYF.

The rearrangement links TRBV29-1 to TRBJ1-2; TRBD1 might be the D (6 bases). V was trimmed by 4 bases and J by 8 bases, leaving 14 bases between them. Germline V lookup: CDR1 SQVTM, CDR2 ANQGSEA. This CDR3 contains 12 residues. CDR3 sequence: CSVGRGARGYTF. The CDR3 region has the DNA TGCAGCGTTGGTCGGGGGGCGAGAGGCTACACCTTC.

The V call is TRBV7-2, the J call TRBJ2-1, with 11 bases matching TRBD2. The CDR3 sequence is 17 residues long. The germline CDR1 and CDR2 sequences are SGHTA and FQGNSA. With 2 bases clipped from V and 9 bases from J, the junction kept 12 bases outside the gene matches. Here the CDR3 reads CASSLNSIAGGPGEQFF. Written as DNA, the CDR3 is TGTGCCAGCAGCTTAAACTCCATAGCGGGAGGGCCGGGTGAGCAGTTCTTC.

This rearrangement joins TRBV9 to TRBJ1-2, with D unclear. This CDR3 has 13 residues. The V gene's germline CDR1 is SGDLS and CDR2 YYNGEE. The ends were cut back, 0 bases at V and 4 bases at J, with 7 bases in the middle. CDR3 in amino acids: CASSVDNSYGYTF. DNA of the CDR3: TGTGCCAGCAGCGTAGACAACAGCTATGGCTACACCTTC.

This clone was detected only a few times. The V gene is TRBV5-1, the J gene TRBJ1-1; 10 bases line up with TRBD1. The CDR3 covers 15 residues. V gave up 3 bases and J gave up 3 bases; unmatched junction bases: 5. CDR1 SGHRS and CDR2 YFSETQ come from the germline V gene. CDR3 sequence reads: CASSSRDRGDTEAFF. The CDR3, as DNA: TGCGCCAGCAGCTCCCGGGACAGGGGCGACACTGAAGCTTTCTTT. Full variable domain (missing parts from reference TRBV5-1 and TRBJ1-1): KAGVTQTPRYLIKTRGQQVTLSCSPISGHRSVSWYQQTPGQGLQFLFEYFSETQRNKGNFPGRFSGRQFSNSRSEMNVSTLELGDSALYLCASSSRDRGDTEAFFGQGTRLTVV.

CDR3 amino acids: CASRDSEYEQYF. CDR3 DNA sequence: TGCGCCAGCAGGGACAGTGAATACGAGCAGTACTTC. The J gene is TRBJ2-7, the V gene TRBV5-1, with D possibly matching TRBD1 (6 bases). V was pared by 5 bases and J by 4 bases, with 10 bases between. The germline CDR1 and CDR2 sequences are SGHRS and YFSETQ. The CDR3 length is 12 residues.

This chain joins TRBV6-5 and TRBJ1-1; D is uncertain. V shed 6 bases and J shed 3 bases, with 14 bases lying between them. Germline V lookup: CDR1 MNHEY, CDR2 SVGAGI. This CDR3 has 14 amino acids. CDR3 sequence (DNA): TGTGCCAGCAGGCAACCCGGAGTTTACACTGAAGCTTTCTTT. Translated: CASRQPGVYTEAFF.

The CDR3 here is CASRRTGENYEQYF. The CDR3 bases are TGTGCCAGCAGGCGGACAGGGGAGAACTACGAGCAGTACTTC. This chain joins TRBV6-6 and TRBJ2-7, with TRBD1 identical over 9 bases. The trim removed 6 bases at V and 3 bases at J, leaving 6 bases unmatched. The CDR3 is 14 amino acids. Germline assignment: CDR1 MNHNY and CDR2 SVGAGI (reference sequence).

J is TRBJ2-1 and V is TRBV4-1; 11 bases are a match to TRBD1. Germline loops: CDR1 MGHRA, CDR2 YSYEKL. This CDR3 is built from 20 residues. V dropped 1 base and J dropped 5; count of bases not matched to a gene: 16. The CDR3 loop is CASSQAAGQGVGVPNNEQFF. For the CDR3, the DNA is TGCGCCAGCAGCCAAGCCGCGGGACAGGGGGTAGGAGTCCCTAACAATGAGCAGTTCTTC.

The V call is TRBV20-1, the J call TRBJ2-3; D is uncertain. The ends were cut back, 5 bases at V and 2 bases at J, with 5 bases in the middle. This CDR3 comprises 11 residues. Per germline, CDR1 DFQATT and CDR2 SNEGSKA (reference sequence). The CDR3 protein is CSARLTDTQYF. The CDR3 DNA reads as TGCAGTGCTCGACTCACAGATACGCAGTATTTT.

The chain joins TRBV7-9 to TRBJ2-7; a weak D match, TRBD1 (5 bases). The V end lost 5 bases, the J end lost 6 bases, and 11 bases lay between the germline ends. This CDR3 spans 12 amino acids. Germline CDR1 is SEHNR and CDR2 is FQNEAQ (reference sequence). CDR3 sequence (DNA): TGTGCCAGCAGCCCAGAACAGGTCGAGCAGTACTTC. Translated: CASSPEQVEQYF. Full variable domain (rest looked up from reference TRBV7-9 and TRBJ2-7): DTGVSQNPRHKITKRGQNVTFRCDPISEHNRLYWYRQTLGQGPEFLTYFQNEAQLEKSRLLSDRFSAERPKGSFSTLEIQRTEQGDSAMYLCASSPEQVEQYFGPGTRLTVT.